This TCR beta chain was profiled in a study of memory CD4+ T cells and cytomegalovirus serostatus (dated by TCRdb to about 2019). Regarding the research as a whole: The cohort comprised around 35 healthy Belgian adults, 9 CMV seropositive and around 24 CMV seronegative. To replicate a published TCR-based CMV serostatus classifier, the study sequenced CD4+ memory TCRbeta repertoires from a Belgian cohort whose cytomegalovirus serostatus was known.

Genomic DNA was extracted from sorted cells with the Quick-DNA Microprep Kit. TCRbeta DNA was amplified with the immunoSEQ hsTCRbeta kit following the manufacturer's protocol. TCRbeta libraries were sequenced on an Illumina MiSeq instrument. In the authors' own workflow: After out-of-frame sequences were removed, 2.4 million or so distinct TCRbeta sequences remained, averaging about 66,813 per individual. Each individual was scored using the number of 170 or so previously reported CMV-associated TCRbeta sequences that the individual carried and the total number of productive distinct TCRbeta sequences. A beta-binomial model was reimplemented in Python, and scikit-learn random forests with default parameters were trained on data from the US cohort. Classifier performance on the Belgian cohort was summarized as median AUC with percentile confidence intervals calculated over 10,000 bootstrap iterations. Here the immuneACCESS table is served through TCRdb, limited to in-frame sequences with V and J called. Missing clones are a known gap in these copies; in checked studies unresolved V genes cover under half, and the rest lacks a known reason. V and J calls plus clone size are reproduced from that table; the DNA served to infer D and trimming. In this sample the table shows fewer than 50,000 clones, about 79% of which occur a single time. Under 7.5% of the sample comes from the top ten.

In the case of this clone: No antigen is known for it. Base qualities are not provided; no much larger clone lies one nucleotide away.

Results the study describes overall, beyond this receptor: A median bootstrapped AUC of approximately 0.95 with a 95% CI of 0.76-1.00 was achieved on the Belgian cohort by the original-framework classifier. Results were interpreted as suggesting that the CMV-associated TCR signature is largely present in the CD4+ memory repertoire. Only CD4+CD45RO+ memory cells were sequenced, unlike the original study, which covered naive and memory CD4+ and CD8+ populations. Among the 150 or so previously reported CMV-associated TCRbeta sequences, 60 to 85 showed up in the CD4+ memory repertoires, with each one found in between one and five individuals. For CMV serostatus prediction, a median bootstrapped AUC of 0.95 was reached with the original framework, and a median bootstrapped AUC of around 0.89 was reached with a US-trained random forest.

A FACSAria II was used to sort memory CD4+ T cells, defined as single viable CD3+CD4+CD8-CD45RO+ cells. CMV serostatus was determined with a Roche Elecsys assay detecting serum IgG against CMV pp150, pp28, p38 and p52. Following thawing, total CD4+ T cells were enriched through positive selection using CD4 magnetic microbeads. The samples came from a separate study whose specific focus was interrogating the CD4+ T cell memory repertoire. Following standard operating procedures, peripheral blood mononuclear cells were isolated and cryopreserved, while serum was kept at -80 degrees C. CD3-PerCP (BW264/56), CD4-APC (RPA-T4), CD45RO-PE (UCHT1) and CD8-Pacific Orange (3B5) antibodies were used for staining, and non-viable cells were excluded with Sytox blue. CDR1 and CDR2, looked up from the germline V gene, are MNHNS and SASEGT. The CDR3, cysteine through phenylalanine, is 15 amino acids long. Only the CDR3 portion is preserved as DNA: 45 bases, with reading frame beginning at the first base. The V end loses 7 bases and the J end loses 0 bases, and a stretch of 15 bases separates them.

This clonotype was sampled from an adult in good health and CMV-seronegative. The chain employs TRBV6-1 and TRBJ1-2; no D segment can be confidently identified. Sequencing used memory CD4+ T cells from blood. The DNA is TGTGCCAGCACAGAGTACGCCTTGACTAACTATGGCTACACCTTC. This yields the protein CASTEYALTNYGYTF.